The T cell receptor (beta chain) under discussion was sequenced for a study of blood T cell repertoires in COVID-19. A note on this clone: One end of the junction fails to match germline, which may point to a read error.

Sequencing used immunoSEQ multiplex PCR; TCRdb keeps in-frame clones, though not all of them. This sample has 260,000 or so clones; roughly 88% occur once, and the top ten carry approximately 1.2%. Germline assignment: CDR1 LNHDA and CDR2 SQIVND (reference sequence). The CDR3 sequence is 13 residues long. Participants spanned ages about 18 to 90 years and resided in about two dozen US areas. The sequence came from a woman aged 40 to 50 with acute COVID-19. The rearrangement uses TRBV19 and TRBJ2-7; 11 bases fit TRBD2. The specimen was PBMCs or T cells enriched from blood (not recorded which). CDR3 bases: TGTGCCAGTAGTACTGCCGGGACTAGCGGTCTTACCTTC. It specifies CASSTAGTSGLTF.